This T cell receptor (beta chain) emerged from a study of CD8 T cells in Susac syndrome. The controls, all healthy donors, were matched for age and sex. TEMRA cells were FACS-enriched, while CD8+ and CD4+ T cells were negatively isolated. The CDR3 has 14 residues. CDR1 and CDR2 from the germline V gene are SQVTM and ANQGSEA. V was trimmed by 6 bases and J by 5 bases, leaving 19 bases between them. RNA in amounts of roughly 0.5 to 1 ug was reverse transcribed with random hexamers. TCRdb itself ran the immunoSEQ multiplex PCR reads through MiXCR, one entry per CDR3 protein. Among roughly 120,000 distinct CDR3 sequences listed, around 94% were seen once.

The sequence came from a human donor in good health. Sample: CD4+ T cells from PBMCs. The chain recombines TRBV29-1 with TRBJ1-1; D might be TRBD1 (5 bases). The CDR3 DNA reads TGCAGCGTCCAATTTCCGGGTCGGGGGACTGAAGCTTTCTTT. Its translation is CSVQFPGRGTEAFF.